Below, 11 T cell receptor beta chains from the same sample are listed, as sequenced in a study of shared clonotypes between healthy human individuals. Libraries were prepared by immunoSEQ multiplex PCR; TCRdb keeps only in-frame clonotypes and omits some of them. The table records about 2.4 million clones, 93% of them present only once. Material: naive CD4+ T cells from PBMCs. Noted subset: CD45RA+ positively selected. The receptor set was obtained from a man between 18 and 29 years old in good health. Some clones in this sample may be carry-over from other donors' samples.

With regard to this clone: At the DNA level, this CDR3 is encoded by other sequences in the same sample as well. The chain combines TRBV7-2 with TRBJ2-5, with D possibly TRBD1 on 6 matching bases. Germline CDR1 SGHTA, CDR2 FQGNSA. The CDR3 length is 15 residues. Trimming removed 1 base from V and 1 base from J, with 10 bases in between. For the CDR3, the DNA is TGTGCCAGCAGCTTAGGTACAGGGCGCCAAGAGACCCAGTACTTC. It encodes CASSLGTGRQETQYF.

This clone was detected only once. The J gene is TRBJ2-1, the V gene TRBV7-2, with 7 positions matching TRBD2. V shed 5 bases, J shed 7 bases, and the junction held 8 bases outside the gene matches. CDR3 length equals 14 residues. Germline CDR1 is SGHTA and CDR2 is FQGNSA. The CDR3 bases are TGTGCCAGCAGCATGAGACTAGCCCAAAATGAGCAGTTCTTC. Translating gives CASSMRLAQNEQFF.

The V gene is TRBV27, the J gene TRBJ2-5, with 12 bases aligning to TRBD1. The CDR3 length is 15 residues. The junction had 7 bases not matched to a gene; V was cut back by 6 bases and J by 5 bases. Germline V gene sequence: CDR1 MNHEY, CDR2 SMNVEV (reference sequence). CDR3 DNA: TGTGCCAGCAGCCAGGGACAGGGGGCAGGGGAGACCCAGTACTTC. It translates to CASSQGQGAGETQYF.

The CDR3 loop is CASSARGREADTQYF. In nucleotides, the CDR3 is TGTGCCAGCAGCGCTCGCGGGAGAGAGGCAGATACGCAGTATTTT. This chain connects TRBV6-5 to TRBJ2-3; 7 bases map to TRBD2. The CDR3 contains 15 residues. V was clipped by 6 bases and J by 4 bases; unmatched bases: 10. From germline, CDR1 is MNHEY and CDR2 SVGAGI.

This rearrangement joins TRBV11-2 to TRBJ1-1, with TRBD1 matching over 7 bases. The CDR3 loop spans 18 amino acids. The trim removed 2 bases at V and 0 bases at J, leaving 12 bases unmatched. Germline loops: CDR1 SGHAT, CDR2 FQNNGV. The CDR3 spells CASSLYRDSQGLNTEAFF. In DNA, the CDR3 is TGTGCCAGCAGCTTATATCGGGACAGCCAGGGTTTGAACACTGAAGCTTTCTTT.

As regards this clone: The same CDR3 also results from other DNA sequences found in this sample. The chain is built from TRBV18 and TRBJ2-2; 10 nucleotides agree with TRBD1. Trimming took 0 bases from V and 5 from J; bases not matched to a gene: 3. The germline gives CDR1 KGHSH, CDR2 LQKENI. CDR3 length: 16 residues. The CDR3 DNA sequence: TGTGCCAGCTCACCACCGGGGACAGGGGAAACCGGGGAGCTGTTTTTT. Protein product: CASSPPGTGETGELFF.

The chain carries TRBV19 and TRBJ1-2; no firm D call. Germline loops: CDR1 LNHDA, CDR2 SQIVND (reference sequence). The CDR3 contains 12 residues. Trimming stripped 3 bases from V and 5 bases from J, with 7 bases between. The CDR3 loop reads CASSMAQYGYTF. The CDR3 DNA reads as TGTGCCAGTAGTATGGCACAGTATGGCTACACCTTC.

The gene calls are TRBV5-1 and TRBJ2-1; a possible D gene is TRBD1 (6 bases). The CDR3 loop spans 16 amino acids. Germline V lookup: CDR1 SGHRS, CDR2 YFSETQ. Trimming took 0 bases from V and 2 from J, leaving 12 bases between them. The CDR3 is CASSLAVDRAYNEQFF. The DNA of the CDR3 is TGCGCCAGCAGCTTGGCCGTGGACAGAGCCTACAATGAGCAGTTCTTC.

This chain uses TRBV7-2 with TRBJ2-5; 9 bases line up with TRBD1. V lost 5 bases and J lost 1; bases outside the gene matches: 11. Germline values: CDR1 SGHTA, CDR2 FQGNSA. The CDR3 consists of 17 residues. CDR3 coding DNA: TGTGCCAGCAGCGGGGGACAGGGTCAATATTTCCAAGAGACCCAGTACTTC. The encoded protein is CASSGGQGQYFQETQYF.

The chain links TRBV30 to TRBJ1-4; D is perhaps TRBD1 (5 bases). In germline, CDR1 is GTSNPN, CDR2 SVGIG (reference sequence). Trimming took off 2 bases at V and 7 bases at J, with 17 bases between the two ends. The CDR3 runs 15 residues. The CDR3 loop reads CAWSLKGLLGEKLFF. The CDR3 nucleotides read TGTGCCTGGAGTTTAAAGGGGCTACTCGGTGAAAAACTGTTTTTT.

There are a few counts of this clone. The chain is built from TRBV9 and TRBJ1-2; possible D gene TRBD1, 5 bases. Germline V gene data show CDR1 as SGDLS and CDR2 as YYNGEE. Trimming cost V 4 bases and J 8 bases, with 21 bases left between them. CDR3 length: 15 amino acids. The CDR3 region has the DNA TGTGCCAGCAGCCCGATACGGGGGGAGGGCAACGGCTACACCTTC. Protein: CASSPIRGEGNGYTF. Filled out from reference TRBV9 and TRBJ1-2, the complete variable domain reads DSGVTQTPKHLITATGQRVTLRCSPRSGDLSVYWYQQSLDQGLQFLIQYYNGEERAKGNILERFSAQQFPDLHSELNLSSLELGDSALYFCASSPIRGEGNGYTFGSGTRLTVV.